A single T cell receptor beta chain is shown here with its context. Its matching antigen is unknown. TCRdb ran MiXCR on the reads and lists one entry per CDR3 protein. Of about 570,000 distinct CDR3 sequences in the sample, almost 40% were seen once. This record comes from a study of T cell repertoires in cytomegalovirus infection. The wider study: Indications came from public TCR beta signatures; they pointed to CMV infection and to a matching HLA type. Findings and caveats of the study: The response measured ex vivo was dominated by TCR beta clonotypes (HLA-C-restricted and CMV-specific). Individuals carrying CMV plus the relevant HLA were identified by cumulative frequency of public TCR beta families.

This TCR came from a human donor in good health (CMV status not recorded). Some clones in this sample may be carry-over from other donors' samples. The input for sequencing was cultured PBMCs, taken from culture after CMV antigen stimulation.

This chain's CDR3 is CSARAGSTDTQYF. The CDR3 coding sequence is TGCAGTGCTAGAGCAGGGAGCACAGATACGCAGTATTTT. The chain couples TRBV20-1 to TRBJ2-3, with D tentatively TRBD1 (5 bases). Germline CDR1 DFQATT, CDR2 SNEGSKA (reference sequence). CDR3 length: 13 amino acids. With 1 base removed from V and 0 bases from J, the gap between germline ends came to 5 bases.